This passage covers 32 T cell receptor beta chains from one sample sequenced in a study of T cell responses to AZD1222 COVID-19 vaccine (dated by TCRdb to about 2021). The library was produced with the immunoSEQ multiplex PCR assay. TCRdb retrieved this table from immuneACCESS and kept in-frame rearrangements only. Not all clones are present; in checked studies, unresolved V genes account for under half, and no reason is known for the remainder. The sample table records about 150,000 clones; 84% of these occur just once. The top ten clones comprise roughly 3.9% of the sample. The time point label of this sample denotes: baseline before first vaccination. Sequenced here: peripheral blood, sampled on day 0 of AZD1222 vaccination. The receptors were sampled from an adult in good health.

The rearrangement uses TRBV2 and TRBJ2-5, with D tentatively TRBD1 (6 bases). V lost 6 bases and J lost 1, with 24 bases in between. The germline CDR1 and CDR2 sequences are SNHLY and FYNNEI. CDR3 length: 18 amino acids. This chain's CDR3 is CASRGRRGHTRFQETQYF. As DNA, the CDR3 is TGTGCCAGCAGAGGTCGCAGGGGCCATACAAGATTCCAAGAGACCCAGTACTTC.

V and J are TRBV2 and TRBJ2-3; 13 nucleotides align to TRBD2. The CDR3 has 16 amino acids. Germline CDR1 is SNHLY and CDR2 is FYNNEI. Trimming removed 7 bases from V and 7 bases from J; junction bases left unmatched: 11. The CDR3 coding sequence is TGTGCCAGCAAAAAACTAGCGGGGGGGAACTCTAATACGCAGTATTTT. Protein sequence: CASKKLAGGNSNTQYF.

The gene calls are TRBV7-3 and TRBJ1-2; D possibly corresponds to TRBD1 (5 bases). Germline V gene sequence: CDR1 SGHTA, CDR2 FQGTGA. The V end was cut by 5 bases, the J end by 8 bases, with 15 bases between. This CDR3 region has 13 residues. The CDR3 DNA follows: TGTGCCAGCAGCCCGTCGGCGACAGAGGGCTACACCTTC. Amino acids: CASSPSATEGYTF.

The chain links TRBV5-1 to TRBJ2-2; D remains ambiguous. Germline V gene lookup returns CDR1 SGHRS and CDR2 YFSETQ. Trimming took off 4 bases at V and 1 base at J, with 8 bases between the two ends. The CDR3 is made up of 14 amino acids. CDR3 DNA: TGCGCCAGCAGCCAGCCCGGGAACACCGGGGAGCTGTTTTTT. This translates into CASSQPGNTGELFF.

The J gene is TRBJ2-2, the V gene TRBV3-1 (or the pseudogene TRBV3-2); TRBD1 agrees at 7 bases. V was pared by 4 bases and J by 5 bases, with 7 bases of the junction left unmatched. This CDR3 has 15 residues. Germline V gives CDR1 LGHDT, CDR2 YNNKEL (reference sequence). CDR3 in DNA: TGTGCCAGCAGCCTCAGGGGGTCAGTGACCGGGGAGCTGTTTTTT. Residues: CASSLRGSVTGELFF.

This chain joins TRBV29-1 and TRBJ2-1; D tentatively fits TRBD1 or TRBD2 (5 bases each). The CDR3 has 14 amino acids. Trimming cost V 5 bases and J 6 bases, with 17 bases left between them. Germline CDR1 reads SQVTM; CDR2 reads ANQGSEA. The CDR3 is CSVRGAGNSNEQFF. The CDR3 coding sequence is TGCAGCGTTCGAGGGGCCGGAAACAGCAATGAGCAGTTCTTC.

The rearrangement joins TRBV28 to TRBJ1-3; 7 bases line up with TRBD1. Germline V gives CDR1 MDHEN, CDR2 SYDVKM. J gave up 4 bases and V 7 bases, and 10 bases lay outside the gene matches. The CDR3 runs 15 residues. In DNA, the CDR3 is TGTGCCAGCACCCAAACAGGGGAATCCGGAAACACCATATATTTT. This translates into CASTQTGESGNTIYF.

This sequence joins TRBV28 and TRBJ2-5; 7 positions agree with TRBD1. With V trimmed by 4 bases and J by 5 bases, 10 bases remained unmatched. Germline lookup yields CDR1 MDHEN and CDR2 SYDVKM. This CDR3 comprises 15 residues. The CDR3 DNA reads as TGTGCCAGCAGTTCCAAGACAGGGCGGGTGGAGACCCAGTACTTC. Encoded protein: CASSSKTGRVETQYF.

In its sample, this clone was seen once. The rearrangement uses TRBV7-3 and TRBJ1-1; D not certain. The V gene lost 1 base and the J gene lost 1 base, with 4 bases spanning the gap. CDR3 size: 13 residues. Germline loops: CDR1 SGHTA, CDR2 FQGTGA. The CDR3 DNA sequence: TGTGCCAGCAGCTTAAGCGAGAACACTGAAGCTTTCTTT. Translated: CASSLSENTEAFF. Complete variable domain (other parts from reference TRBV7-3 and TRBJ1-1): GAGVSQTPSNKVTEKGKYVELRCDPISGHTALYWYRQSLGQGPEFLIYFQGTGAADDSGLPNDRFFAVRPEGSVSTLKIQRTERGDSAVYLCASSLSENTEAFFGQGTRLTVV.

The chain couples TRBV6-7 to TRBJ2-2, with TRBD1 identical over 7 bases. TRBV6-7 is recorded as an ORF, its role being uncertain. The CDR3 runs to 16 residues. Trimming at V came to 5 bases and at J to 0 bases, leaving 6 bases not matched to a gene. The CDR3 sequence: CASSASTGTNTGELFF. CDR3 sequence (DNA): TGTGCCAGCAGTGCTTCGACAGGGACGAACACCGGGGAGCTGTTTTTT.

This rearrangement joins TRBV9 to TRBJ1-5; D gene unclear. CDR3 length: 15 residues. CDR1 SGDLS and CDR2 YYNGEE come from the germline V gene. The V end lost 0 bases, the J end lost 1 base, and 8 bases lay between the germline ends. In nucleotides, the CDR3 is TGTGCCAGCAGCGTAGGACCAGCAAGCAATCAGCCCCAGCATTTT. This sequence encodes CASSVGPASNQPQHF.

V and J are TRBV10-1 and TRBJ1-5, with TRBD1 as a possible D gene (5 bases). Trimming took 3 bases from V and 2 from J, leaving 14 bases between them. In germline, CDR1 is WNHNN, CDR2 SYGVQD (reference sequence). This CDR3 comprises 16 residues. DNA of the CDR3: TGCGCCAGCAGTGATTGGGGGGGAAAGGGCAATCAGCCCCAGCATTTT. Translated, it gives CASSDWGGKGNQPQHF.

This chain uses TRBV5-1 with TRBJ2-1; D tentatively fits TRBD1 or TRBD2 (6 bases each). The CDR3 runs 15 residues. From germline, CDR1 is SGHRS and CDR2 YFSETQ. Trimming cost V 3 bases and J 5 bases, with 15 bases left between them. As DNA, the CDR3 is TGCGCCAGCAGCTGGGGGGCCGGGGCAAACAATGAGCAGTTCTTC. Its translation is CASSWGAGANNEQFF. Filled out from reference TRBV5-1 and TRBJ2-1, the complete variable domain reads KAGVTQTPRYLIKTRGQQVTLSCSPISGHRSVSWYQQTPGQGLQFLFEYFSETQRNKGNFPGRFSGRQFSNSRSEMNVSTLELGDSALYLCASSWGAGANNEQFFGPGTRLTVL.

This chain uses TRBV5-4 with TRBJ1-5; D gene unclear. The germline V gene encodes CDR1 SGHNT and CDR2 YYREEE (reference sequence). CDR3 length equals 15 residues. The V and J ends lost 0 bases and 5 bases respectively, with 12 bases between them. The CDR3 sequence is CASSLGWEADQPQHF. In nucleotides, the CDR3 is TGTGCCAGCAGCTTGGGGTGGGAGGCCGATCAGCCCCAGCATTTT.

The rearrangement uses TRBV2 and TRBJ1-6, with D hard to call. With 5 bases removed from V and 5 bases from J, the gap between germline ends came to 16 bases. The length of the CDR3 is 16 residues. Germline loops: CDR1 SNHLY, CDR2 FYNNEI. The CDR3, as DNA: TGTGCCAGCAGTCTTCTTGGAGGCGCCCATAATTCACCCCTCCACTTT. Protein product: CASSLLGGAHNSPLHF. Complete variable domain (other parts from reference TRBV2 and TRBJ1-6): EPEVTQTPSHQVTQMGQEVILRCVPISNHLYFYWYRQILGQKVEFLVSFYNNEISEKSEIFDDQFSVERPDGSNFTLKIRSTKLEDSAMYFCASSLLGGAHNSPLHFGNGTRLTVT.

This chain connects TRBV28 to TRBJ2-7; possibly TRBD1 for D (6 bases). V gave up 3 bases and J gave up 0 bases, with 12 bases separating them. The CDR3 extends over 15 amino acids. Germline-derived CDR1 and CDR2 are MDHEN and SYDVKM. CDR3 sequence (DNA): TGTGCCAGCAGTTTTTATAGGACAGCCTCCTACGAGCAGTACTTC. This translates into CASSFYRTASYEQYF.

The J gene is TRBJ2-3, the V gene TRBV5-5; D ambiguous. The V gene lost 1 base and the J gene lost 2 bases, with 8 bases spanning the gap. The CDR3 consists of 14 residues. Per the germline V gene, CDR1 is SGHKS and CDR2 is YYEKEE (reference sequence). DNA for the CDR3: TGTGCCAGCAGCTTGAGACTTCCCACAGATACGCAGTATTTT. This translates into CASSLRLPTDTQYF.

The chain combines TRBV5-6 with TRBJ2-7; D call uncertain. From germline, CDR1 is SGHDT and CDR2 YYEEEE. The CDR3 consists of 14 residues. V was trimmed by 0 bases and J by 2 bases, leaving 9 bases between them. The CDR3 DNA follows: TGTGCCAGCAGCTTGGCTGGCGGCCCCTACGAGCAGTACTTC. It translates to CASSLAGGPYEQYF.

This clone came up a few times. V gene TRBV18 combines with J gene TRBJ1-2, with D perhaps matching TRBD1 (6 bases). The V end was cut by 2 bases, the J end by 2 bases, with 12 bases between. This CDR3 comprises 15 residues. Germline assignment: CDR1 KGHSH and CDR2 LQKENI. The CDR3 bases are TGTGCCAGCTCACCAAACAGGGACGGAAACTATGGCTACACCTTC. This gives the protein CASSPNRDGNYGYTF. The complete variable domain, with remaining parts taken from reference TRBV18 and TRBJ1-2, reads NAGVMQNPRHLVRRRGQEARLRCSPMKGHSHVYWYRQLPEEGLKFMVYLQKENIIDESGMPKERFSAEFPKEGPSILRIQQVVRGDSAAYFCASSPNRDGNYGYTFGSGTRLTVV.

The chain is built from TRBV3-1 (or the pseudogene TRBV3-2) and TRBJ1-3; D gene ambiguous. Trimming took 6 bases from V and 3 from J, leaving 9 bases between them. Germline lookup yields CDR1 LGHDT and CDR2 YNNKEL (reference sequence). This CDR3 region has 13 residues. CDR3 loop: CASSRMGGNTIYF. Written as DNA, the CDR3 is TGTGCCAGCAGTCGAATGGGTGGAAACACCATATATTTT.

This chain connects TRBV9 to TRBJ1-2; D possibly corresponds to TRBD1 (5 bases). V lost 4 bases to trimming and J lost 4 bases, with 14 bases between them. Germline V gives CDR1 SGDLS, CDR2 YYNGEE. This CDR3 is built from 14 residues. The CDR3 DNA follows: TGTGCCAGCAGCAGCCGCGGGGCCTCCTATGGCTACACCTTC. The encoded protein is CASSSRGASYGYTF.

This chain uses TRBV28 with TRBJ1-2; tentative D call: TRBD1 (6 bases). Germline loops: CDR1 MDHEN, CDR2 SYDVKM. V was cut by 5 bases and J by 3 bases, with 10 bases left in between. The CDR3 covers 13 residues. CDR3 sequence reads: CASSPTGYYGYTF. CDR3 coding DNA: TGTGCCAGCAGTCCAACAGGGTACTATGGCTACACCTTC.

The gene calls are TRBV9 and TRBJ1-6, with D unresolved. Between the trimmed V and J ends, which lost 2 bases and 5 bases, there was a span of 8 bases. The CDR3 has 14 amino acids. CDR1 SGDLS and CDR2 YYNGEE come from the germline V gene. Written as DNA, the CDR3 is TGTGCCAGCAGCGTTGCCCCCCATAATTCACCCCTCCACTTT. It specifies CASSVAPHNSPLHF. Using reference TRBV9 and TRBJ1-6 for the parts outside the CDR3, the full variable domain is DSGVTQTPKHLITATGQRVTLRCSPRSGDLSVYWYQQSLDQGLQFLIQYYNGEERAKGNILERFSAQQFPDLHSELNLSSLELGDSALYFCASSVAPHNSPLHFGNGTRLTVT.

This clone was counted between two and nine times. The chain links TRBV28 to TRBJ1-3; tentative D call: TRBD1 (6 bases). The CDR3 has 14 amino acids. Germline V CDR1 and CDR2: MDHEN, SYDVKM. Trimming shortened V by 5 bases and J by 8 bases, and 16 bases separated the two germline ends. The CDR3 coding sequence is TGTGCCAGCAGTATGGGGAACAGGGCTGACACCATATATTTT. This sequence encodes CASSMGNRADTIYF.

The chain employs TRBV10-2 and TRBJ2-3, with a tentative D call TRBD2 (7 bases). The V gene lost 8 bases and the J gene lost 4 bases, with 10 bases spanning the gap. This CDR3 is 12 amino acids long. Germline V gives CDR1 WSHSY, CDR2 SAAADI. CDR3 protein: CASEGGSDTQYF. In DNA, the CDR3 is TGCGCCAGCGAGGGGGGGTCAGATACGCAGTATTTT.

The chain uses TRBV2 and TRBJ1-4; 8 bases are a match to TRBD1. CDR3 length equals 14 residues. V shed 9 bases and J 5 bases; nucleotides not matched to a gene: 8. Per germline, CDR1 SNHLY and CDR2 FYNNEI. The CDR3: CASRRGQANEKLFF. In nucleotides, the CDR3 is TGTGCCAGTCGGAGGGGACAGGCAAATGAAAAACTGTTTTTT.

V is TRBV30 and J is TRBJ1-2; TRBD1 matches at 7 bases. CDR1 is GTSNPN and CDR2 is SVGIG in the germline V gene (reference sequence). The V segment lost 4 bases and the J segment 1 base; nucleotides outside the gene matches: 6. The CDR3 covers 14 residues. The CDR3, as DNA: TGTGCCTGGACCCCGGGACAGCGTAACTATGGCTACACCTTC. As protein: CAWTPGQRNYGYTF. Using reference TRBV30 and TRBJ1-2 for the parts outside the CDR3, the full variable domain is SQTIHQWPATLVQPVGSPLSLECTVEGTSNPNLYWYRQAAGRGLQLLFYSVGIGQISSEVPQNLSASRPQDRQFILSSKKLLLSDSGFYLCAWTPGQRNYGYTFGSGTRLTVV.

The chain joins TRBV7-3 to TRBJ2-5; 9 positions agree with TRBD2. J was trimmed by 5 bases and V by 2 bases; bases with no gene match: 3. Germline values: CDR1 SGHTA, CDR2 FQGTGA. The CDR3 is made up of 14 amino acids. The chain's CDR3 is CASSLGTSMETQYF. Written as DNA, the CDR3 is TGTGCCAGCAGCTTAGGGACTAGCATGGAGACCCAGTACTTC.

V gene TRBV19 combines with J gene TRBJ2-7, with D maybe TRBD1 (5 bases). V lost 5 bases and J 4 bases, leaving 12 bases between the germline ends. CDR1 and CDR2 from the germline V gene are LNHDA and SQIVND (reference sequence). The CDR3 is made up of 13 amino acids. CDR3 in amino acids: CASSPGRAYEQYF. The CDR3 DNA sequence: TGTGCCAGTAGTCCCGGCAGGGCTTACGAGCAGTACTTC.

CDR3 sequence: CASSPRTSGVNEQFF. The CDR3 coding sequence is TGTGCCAGCAGCCCCCGGACTAGCGGGGTGAATGAGCAGTTCTTC. This chain joins TRBV7-3 and TRBJ2-1; TRBD2 aligns across 12 bases. Germline CDR1 reads SGHTA; CDR2 reads FQGTGA. This CDR3 contains 15 residues. J lost 7 bases, V lost 5 bases, and 6 bases had no gene match. The full variable domain, rest sourced from reference TRBV7-3 and TRBJ2-1, is GAGVSQTPSNKVTEKGKYVELRCDPISGHTALYWYRQSLGQGPEFLIYFQGTGAADDSGLPNDRFFAVRPEGSVSTLKIQRTERGDSAVYLCASSPRTSGVNEQFFGPGTRLTVL.

The chain links TRBV5-1 to TRBJ2-1; 9 nucleotides align to TRBD1. CDR3 size: 15 residues. V was pared by 2 bases and J by 4 bases, with 4 bases of the junction left unmatched. Germline V gene lookup returns CDR1 SGHRS and CDR2 YFSETQ. The CDR3 protein is CASSLEGQGYNEQFF. CDR3 nucleotide sequence: TGCGCCAGCAGCTTAGAGGGACAGGGTTACAATGAGCAGTTCTTC. The complete variable domain, with remaining parts taken from reference TRBV5-1 and TRBJ2-1, reads KAGVTQTPRYLIKTRGQQVTLSCSPISGHRSVSWYQQTPGQGLQFLFEYFSETQRNKGNFPGRFSGRQFSNSRSEMNVSTLELGDSALYLCASSLEGQGYNEQFFGPGTRLTVL.

The rearrangement joins TRBV19 to TRBJ1-1; D is uncertain. Trimming left V 5 bases short and J 4 bases short, with 23 bases between. The germline gives CDR1 LNHDA, CDR2 SQIVND (reference sequence). The CDR3 length is 17 residues. CDR3 sequence: CASSSGVAGGWATEAFF. The CDR3 bases are TGTGCCAGTAGTTCCGGTGTGGCAGGAGGGTGGGCCACTGAAGCTTTCTTT.